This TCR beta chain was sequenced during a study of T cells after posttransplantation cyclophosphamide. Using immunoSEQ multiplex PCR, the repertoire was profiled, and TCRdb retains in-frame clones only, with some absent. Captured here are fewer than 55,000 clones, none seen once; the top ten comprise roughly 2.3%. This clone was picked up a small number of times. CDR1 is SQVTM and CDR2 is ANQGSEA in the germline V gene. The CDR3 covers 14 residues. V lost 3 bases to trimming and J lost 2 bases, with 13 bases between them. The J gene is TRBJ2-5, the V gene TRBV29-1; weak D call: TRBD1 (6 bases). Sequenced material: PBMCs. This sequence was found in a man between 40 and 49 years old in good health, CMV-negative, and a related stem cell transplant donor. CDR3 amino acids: CSVDQGLRQETQYF. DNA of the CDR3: TGCAGCGTTGACCAGGGGCTGAGGCAAGAGACCCAGTACTTC.